The 13 T cell receptor beta chains below come from one sample, sequenced in a study of T cell responses to AZD1222 COVID-19 vaccine. Some clones are missing from TCRdb's copy, which holds only in-frame ones; the method was immunoSEQ multiplex PCR. The top ten hold approximately 1% of the sample, which has some 200,000 clones, 85% to 95% seen once. The sample was peripheral blood, taken on day 0 of MenACWY control vaccination. These receptors all stem from an adult in good health.

The V and J genes are TRBV4-2 and TRBJ2-1, with 11 bases lining up with TRBD2. The CDR3 has 16 residues. Germline loops: CDR1 LGHNA, CDR2 YNFKEQ. V shed 5 bases and J 5 bases; nucleotides not matched to a gene: 8. The CDR3: CASSARTSGHNNEQFF. DNA of the CDR3: TGTGCCAGCAGCGCCCGGACTAGCGGGCATAACAATGAGCAGTTCTTC.

The chain links TRBV18 to TRBJ2-6, with no clear D. CDR3 length: 16 amino acids. Germline values: CDR1 KGHSH, CDR2 LQKENI. V was pared by 2 bases and J by 1 base, with 9 bases between. The CDR3 here is CASSPTATSGANVLTF. The CDR3 DNA follows: TGTGCCAGCTCACCAACTGCCACTTCTGGGGCCAACGTCCTGACTTTC. The complete variable domain, with remaining parts taken from reference TRBV18 and TRBJ2-6, reads NAGVMQNPRHLVRRRGQEARLRCSPMKGHSHVYWYRQLPEEGLKFMVYLQKENIIDESGMPKERFSAEFPKEGPSILRIQQVVRGDSAAYFCASSPTATSGANVLTFGAGSRLTVL.

The rearrangement uses TRBV7-9 and TRBJ2-7; D not certain. The CDR3 runs 12 residues. Trimming took 1 base from V and 4 from J, leaving 5 bases between them. CDR1 SEHNR and CDR2 FQNEAQ come from the germline V gene (reference sequence). This chain's CDR3 is CASSLDIYEQYF. The CDR3 DNA is TGTGCCAGCAGCTTAGACATTTACGAGCAGTACTTC.

The chain carries TRBV5-5 and TRBJ2-3, with D tentatively TRBD1 (6 bases). Trimming cost V 0 bases and J 1 base, with 6 bases left between them. Germline V lookup: CDR1 SGHKS, CDR2 YYEKEE (reference sequence). CDR3 length equals 14 residues. The CDR3 loop reads CASSLDRGTDTQYF. Here the CDR3 DNA reads TGTGCCAGCAGCTTGGACAGGGGCACAGATACGCAGTATTTT. Supplemented by reference TRBV5-5 and TRBJ2-3, the full variable domain reads DAGVTQSPTHLIKTRGQQVTLRCSPISGHKSVSWYQQVLGQGPQFIFQYYEKEERGRGNFPDRFSARQFPNYSSELNVNALLLGDSALYLCASSLDRGTDTQYFGPGTRLTVL.

This chain joins TRBV12-3 or TRBV12-4 and TRBJ2-2; D call uncertain. This CDR3 contains 12 residues. Trimming shortened V by 8 bases and J by 5 bases, and 9 bases separated the two germline ends. The CDR3 here is CASHRRTGELFF. CDR3 DNA: TGTGCCAGCCATCGACGAACCGGGGAGCTGTTTTTT.

The chain employs TRBV6-5 and TRBJ1-1; perhaps TRBD1 as D (6 bases). The V gene's germline CDR1 is MNHEY and CDR2 SVGAGI. CDR3 size: 15 residues. With 6 bases removed from V and 0 bases from J, the gap between germline ends came to 14 bases. CDR3 bases: TGTGCCAGCAGAGCGGACAGCACCATGAACACTGAAGCTTTCTTT. Its translation: CASRADSTMNTEAFF.

This rearrangement joins TRBV11-1 to TRBJ1-2, with D possibly matching TRBD1 (6 bases). Trimming left V 5 bases short and J 4 bases short, with 14 bases between. This CDR3 has 14 amino acids. Per germline, CDR1 SGHAT and CDR2 FQDESV (reference sequence). CDR3 region: CASSPGTNSYGYTF. CDR3 sequence (DNA): TGTGCCAGCAGCCCCGGGACAAATAGCTATGGCTACACCTTC.

The V gene is TRBV6-1, the J gene TRBJ1-5, with D unclear. Trimming stripped 0 bases from V and 7 bases from J, with 16 bases between. This CDR3 region has 16 residues. Germline V gene sequence: CDR1 MNHNS, CDR2 SASEGT. The chain's CDR3 is CASSEALAGGRQPQHF. CDR3 nucleotide sequence: TGTGCCAGCAGTGAAGCGCTGGCAGGCGGAAGACAGCCCCAGCATTTT.

The genes are TRBV15 and TRBJ1-4; 9 bases fit TRBD1. Losses at the gene ends were 3 bases for V and 7 bases for J; bases not matched to a gene: 3. The V gene's germline CDR1 is LNHNV and CDR2 YYDKDF (reference sequence). The CDR3 contains 14 residues. The chain's CDR3 is CATSRDRGSEKLFF. The CDR3, as DNA: TGTGCCACCAGCAGGGACAGGGGTTCTGAAAAACTGTTTTTT.

The rearrangement links TRBV3-1 (or the pseudogene TRBV3-2) to TRBJ1-2; D is uncertain. This CDR3 spans 14 amino acids. Germline CDR1 is LGHDT and CDR2 is YNNKEL (reference sequence). V was pared by 1 base and J by 13 bases, with 19 bases between. CDR3 sequence: CASSQASAVSECTF. For the CDR3, the DNA is TGTGCCAGCAGCCAAGCGTCGGCAGTCTCTGAGTGCACCTTC.

This chain joins TRBV10-3 and TRBJ2-5; 9 nucleotides match TRBD1. The CDR3 extends over 12 amino acids. Per germline, CDR1 ENHRY and CDR2 SYGVKD. V was clipped by 9 bases and J by 2 bases; unmatched bases: 1. The CDR3 loop reads CAIGQGQETQYF. Written as DNA, the CDR3 is TGTGCCATTGGACAGGGGCAAGAGACCCAGTACTTC.

This chain joins TRBV6-2 or TRBV6-3 and TRBJ1-1; D unresolved. Trimming removed 5 bases at V and 3 bases at J, with 7 bases between. The CDR3 is 12 residues long. Germline CDR1 MNHEY, CDR2 SVGEGT. The CDR3 coding sequence is TGTGCCAGCAGTCGGTCGGACACTGAAGCTTTCTTT. Protein: CASSRSDTEAFF.

The V call is TRBV6-1, the J call TRBJ1-3; D gene uncertain. The CDR3 covers 14 residues. V was shortened by 1 base and J by 5 bases, with 9 bases between the two germline ends. Germline V gene data show CDR1 as MNHNS and CDR2 as SASEGT. The CDR3 sequence: CASSEVVQRNTIYF. The CDR3 region has the DNA TGTGCCAGCAGTGAAGTGGTCCAGAGAAACACCATATATTTT.